The present entry profiles one TCR beta chain with its context. This sample was taken from a study of PD-1 blockade in classical Hodgkin lymphoma. Study-wide background: Patients got intravenous nivolumab 3 mg/kg every 2 weeks.

This CDR3 is built from 13 residues. The trim removed 5 bases at V and 7 bases at J, leaving 3 bases unmatched. CDR1 and CDR2 from the germline V gene are SEHNR and FQNEAQ (reference sequence). The method was immunoSEQ multiplex PCR; TCRdb's version includes in-frame clones alone and lacks a portion of them. Found here are around 13,000 clones, 70% to 90% of them singletons; the top ten hold more than 15%. Described time point: cycle 4 day 1 (C4D1), after five to seven weeks of nivolumab. Relapse was seen in all patients after autologous stem cell transplantation, and brentuximab vedotin exposure was variable.

The specimen was peripheral blood mononuclear cells (PBMCs), collected before the fourth cycle of nivolumab. The sequence came from a human donor with classical Hodgkin lymphoma. The genes are TRBV7-9 and TRBJ1-2; 11 bases match TRBD1. The CDR3 nucleotides are TGTGCCAGCAGCCTTGGACAGGGGGCTGGCTACACCTTC. It yields the protein CASSLGQGAGYTF.